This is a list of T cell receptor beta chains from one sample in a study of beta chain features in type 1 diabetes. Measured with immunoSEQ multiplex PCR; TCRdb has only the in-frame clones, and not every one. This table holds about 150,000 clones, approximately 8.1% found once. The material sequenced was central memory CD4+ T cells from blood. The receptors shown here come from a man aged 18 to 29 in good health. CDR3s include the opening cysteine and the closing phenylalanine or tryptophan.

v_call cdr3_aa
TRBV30 CAWSGRSNQPQHF
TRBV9 CASGRMISTDTQYF
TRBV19 CASSQGPGAEAFF
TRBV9 CASSVGLGASGNPYNEQFF
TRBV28 CASSLWGAGDTSYEQYF
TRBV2 CASSQSIAGGELFF
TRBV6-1 CASSERGNYGYTF
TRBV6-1 CASKNNGELFF
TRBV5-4 CASSGTGGGGYTF
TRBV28 CASSSPGDRVDTQYF
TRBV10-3 CAISAGGLDNEQFF
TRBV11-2 CASSFTGGNEQFF
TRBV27 CASSRAGDRTDTQYF
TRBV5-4 CASSPPGSLTEAFF
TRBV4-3 CASSQDLVSYEQYF
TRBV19 CASSRQGYGYTF
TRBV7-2 CASSSDRPNTGELFF
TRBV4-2 CASSQEAQGPNTEAFF
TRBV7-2 CASSPSDEQYF
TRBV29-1 CGGGQNTGELFF
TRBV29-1 CSVEGGGGATEAFF
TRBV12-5 CASGLSSGTDTQYF
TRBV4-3 CASGTGENTEAFF
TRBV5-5 CASSLVASNSYEQYF
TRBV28 CASDRNTGELFF
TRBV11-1 CASSLASLAGREQYF
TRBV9 CASSPKGWGDYGYTF
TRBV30 CAWTLQFNEKLFF
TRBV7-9 CASSLVPSAYQETQYF
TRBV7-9 CASSSFGGKSSETQYF
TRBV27 CAIWAGHISEAFF
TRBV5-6 CASSLEGTSSSYEQYF
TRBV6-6 CASSHQLYEQYF
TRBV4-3 CASSHDRGKYGYTF
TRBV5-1 CASSLAGSRNTGELFF
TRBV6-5 CASSYLLAGQGGEQYF
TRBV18 CASSPPGGLNNEQFF
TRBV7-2 CASSLRLAGGPGTDTQYF
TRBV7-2 CASSLGAPYSPLHF
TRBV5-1 CASSYIAGAFYEQYF